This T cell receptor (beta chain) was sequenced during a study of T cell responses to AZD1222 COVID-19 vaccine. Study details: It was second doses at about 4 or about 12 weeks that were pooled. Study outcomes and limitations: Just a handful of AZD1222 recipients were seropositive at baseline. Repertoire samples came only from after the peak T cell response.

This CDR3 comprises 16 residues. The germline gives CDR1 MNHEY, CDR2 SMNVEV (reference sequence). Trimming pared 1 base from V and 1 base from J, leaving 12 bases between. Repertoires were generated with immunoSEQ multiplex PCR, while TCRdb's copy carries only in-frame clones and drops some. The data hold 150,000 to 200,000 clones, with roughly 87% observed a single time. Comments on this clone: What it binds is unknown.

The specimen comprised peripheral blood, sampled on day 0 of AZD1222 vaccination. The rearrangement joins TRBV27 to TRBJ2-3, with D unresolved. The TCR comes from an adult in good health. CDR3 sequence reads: CASSLYGFPGTDTQYF. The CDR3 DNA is TGTGCCAGCAGTTTATACGGGTTCCCAGGCACAGATACGCAGTATTTT.